This TCR beta chain derives from a study of monozygotic twins with inflammatory bowel disease (dated by TCRdb to about 2019). For the wider study: A total of approximately 28 monozygotic twin pairs were included in the full study, comprising nine German pairs (four IBD-concordant, five IBD-discordant) and 19 IBD-discordant Danish pairs. Disease-associated traits were sought mainly through comparisons between IBD patients and their genetically identical healthy co-twins within discordant pairs. Each individual had, on average, about 151 000 unique TCRalpha sequences and 181 000 unique TCRbeta sequences available for analysis. Findings and caveats that apply to the study as a whole: Background noise and inter-individual variability may have been introduced into the repertoires by the differing immunosuppressive treatments among patients. Measured by the inverse Simpson index, TCRbeta repertoire diversity was lower in IBD patients than in their healthy co-twins. The analysis was unable to tell different T cell subtypes apart. Compared with healthy twins, IBD patients had fewer clonotypes in common with other individuals, a difference most pronounced in patients showing signs of disease activity. No difference in repertoire similarity was observed between concordant and discordant twins, possibly owing to limited statistical power. The results gave no support for a single strong signal or clonotype linked to IBD.

Turning to this clonotype: The target of this receptor is not known.

The germline V gene (reference sequence) yields LNHDA for CDR1 and SQIVND for CDR2. Measured from the cysteine to the phenylalanine, the CDR3 is 19 residues long. No DNA is given. The protocol used for the library was 5' RACE. For each TCR library, approximately 3.5 ug of total RNA was used. For each sample, cDNA was synthesized in eight separate reactions using SMARTScribe reverse transcriptase. During cDNA synthesis, template switching was used to introduce unique molecular identifiers that contained a 6-nucleotide sample barcode. TCRalpha and TCRbeta cDNA was amplified in two nested PCRs of about 16 and 10 cycles, and bead purification was carried out after each PCR. Before amplification, cDNA was treated with uracil DNA-glycosylase and purified using the QIAquick PCR purification kit. The second PCR added Illumina TruSeq-compatible adapters along with sample-specific barcodes. Library quality and concentration were checked on TapeStation and Qubit, and libraries were pooled at around 5 ng each. Sequencing of the pooled libraries was done on an Illumina HiSeq2500 single-index Rapid Run using custom sequencing primers and 2 x 100 bp reads. Under the source paper's analysis protocol: MiGEC version 1.2.6 was used for UMI-based consensus assembly, which corrected PCR and sequencing errors. MiXCR version 2.1.1 was used to carry out V(D)J alignment, clonotype assembly and CDR3 extraction. Gene usage, clonotype sharing and MAIT/NKT TCR abundance were normalised by analysing the top 1000, 10 000 and 20 000 clonotypes per sample. Diversity was computed as the inverse Simpson index with the vegan R package after downsampling to 27 000 UMIs. Paired Mann-Whitney U tests were applied to discordant twin pairs, with Benjamini-Hochberg correction for multiple testing. The reads went through TCRdb reprocessing, and each CDR3 protein sequence gets one entry with no DNA. The V and J calls and clone size come from TCRdb's table, not from the authors' own analysis. This sample's listing comprises about 110,000 distinct CDR3 sequences. Over 10% of the sample lies in the top ten.

From each donor, an approximately 2.4 ml peripheral blood sample was collected into PAXgene tubes and kept at -80 degrees C. Total RNA was isolated from whole blood with the PAXgene blood miRNA kit on an automated QIAcube, without T cell sorting. Deep TCRalpha and TCRbeta repertoire profiling with unique molecular barcoding was performed on peripheral blood of monozygotic twin pairs concordant or discordant for inflammatory bowel disease. Smoking habits were recorded for all twin pairs, and each individual was classified as a current, former or never smoker. The sequence was collected from a human donor with ulcerative colitis or Crohn's disease, or a healthy co-twin of an affected twin (not recorded which). The sample consisted of blood. This sequence uses TRBV19 and TRBJ2-7; TCRdb lists TRBD2, though no DNA is available to test this call. The CDR3 in this case is CASSIWRLAGGQTSYEQYF.